This T cell receptor beta chain came from a study of blood T cell repertoires in COVID-19. The V end lost 6 bases, the J end lost 3 bases, and 7 bases lay between the germline ends. This CDR3 has 12 residues. Germline CDR1 reads LNHNV; CDR2 reads YYDKDF (reference sequence). Measured with immunoSEQ multiplex PCR; TCRdb has only the in-frame clones, and not every one. The sample includes about 220,000 clones, less than 85% seen only once; the top ten take roughly 6.7%. The sequenced material came from peripheral blood. This receptor was obtained from a woman aged 70 to 79 with acute or convalescent COVID-19. The gene calls are TRBV15 and TRBJ2-3, with no clear D. The CDR3 coding sequence is TGTGCCACCAGAGGAGATACAGATACGCAGTATTTT. It encodes CATRGDTDTQYF. The variable domain in full, with the rest retrieved from reference TRBV15 and TRBJ2-3, is DAMVIQNPRYQVTQFGKPVTLSCSQTLNHNVMYWYQQKSSQAPKLLFHYYDKDFNNEADTPDNFQSRRPNTSFCFLDIRSPGLGDTAMYLCATRGDTDTQYFGPGTRLTVL.